These 10 T cell receptor beta chains share one sample of origin, sequenced in a study of T cells in Graves' hyperthyroidism and ophthalmopathy. RNA transcripts provided the source from which TCR beta CDR3 regions were amplified. An initial round of RT-PCR targeting the TCR CDR3 relied on the HTBI primer set. Via MiXCR, TCRdb re-called the multiplex PCR reads, giving one row per CDR3 protein. In the table there are about 590,000 distinct CDR3 sequences, roughly 14% of which are singletons. The sequencing input was blood. The receptors stem from a woman between 25 and 40 years old with Graves' hyperthyroidism.

This clonotype was seen at least ten times. The chain has TRBV20-1 and TRBJ1-1; no firm D call. V lost 6 bases and J 0 bases, leaving 14 bases between the germline ends. The CDR3 extends over 14 amino acids. The V gene's germline CDR1 is DFQATT and CDR2 SNEGSKA (reference sequence). In DNA form, the CDR3 reads TGCAGTGCGAAAAATGGATCCATGAACACTGAAGCTTTCTTT. As protein: CSAKNGSMNTEAFF.

This clonotype was found many times. This chain links TRBV3-1 with TRBJ1-6; D remains ambiguous. CDR3 length: 15 amino acids. With 1 base removed from V and 5 bases from J, the gap between germline ends came to 9 bases. Germline V gene lookup returns CDR1 LGHDT and CDR2 YNNKEL (reference sequence). The DNA of the CDR3 is TGTGCCAGCAGCCAAGTTTTGGCAGATAATTCACCCCTCCACTTT. Translated, it gives CASSQVLADNSPLHF.

This clonotype was seen at least ten times. The CDR3 region is CSARREGTYEQYF. The CDR3 nucleotides are TGCAGTGCCCGGCGGGAGGGAACCTACGAGCAGTACTTC. The rearrangement links TRBV20-1 to TRBJ2-7; 9 bases agree with TRBD2. This CDR3 region has 13 residues. CDR1 is DFQATT, CDR2 SNEGSKA, per germline (reference sequence). The trim removed 6 bases at V and 2 bases at J, leaving 5 bases unmatched.

This chain uses TRBV7-6 with TRBJ2-3, with 9 bases lining up with TRBD2. Germline CDR1 SGHVS, CDR2 FNYEAQ. V lost 5 bases and J lost 2; bases outside the gene matches: 5. This CDR3 is 15 amino acids long. The CDR3 DNA is TGTGCCAGCAGCCGCCTAGCGGGAACCACAGATACGCAGTATTTT. Protein: CASSRLAGTTDTQYF.

The V call is TRBV20-1, the J call TRBJ2-1; TRBD2 matches at 11 bases. CDR3 length equals 14 residues. Germline loops: CDR1 DFQATT, CDR2 SNEGSKA (reference sequence). V lost 6 bases to trimming and J lost 5 bases; unmatched junction nucleotides: 6. CDR3 sequence reads: CSAPGLAADNEQFF. The CDR3 DNA is TGCAGTGCGCCGGGACTAGCGGCTGACAATGAGCAGTTCTTC.

The table lists this clonotype with a few counts. V is TRBV7-6 and J is TRBJ2-1, with a weak D call TRBD2 (6 bases). Germline values: CDR1 SGHVS, CDR2 FNYEAQ. The CDR3 is 14 residues long. Trimming removed 5 bases at V and 4 bases at J, with 12 bases between. CDR3 in DNA: TGTGCCAGCAGCCCCCATCGGGGGTACAATGAGCAGTTCTTC. This sequence encodes CASSPHRGYNEQFF.

This clonotype was counted ten times or more. The rearrangement joins TRBV5-1 to TRBJ1-1; 7 bases fit TRBD1. V was clipped by 0 bases and J by 4 bases; unmatched bases: 3. The CDR3 has 14 residues. Germline V gene sequence: CDR1 SGHRS, CDR2 YFSETQ. CDR3 sequence (DNA): TGCGCCAGCAGCTTGGCAGGGGGGGGCACTGAAGCTTTCTTT. Its protein is CASSLAGGGTEAFF.

This clonotype was picked up a small number of times. J is TRBJ2-5 and V is TRBV6-2 or TRBV6-3; 8 nucleotides agree with TRBD1. CDR3 length: 16 amino acids. Germline V gene lookup returns CDR1 MNHEY and CDR2 SVGEGT. J was trimmed by 5 bases and V by 0 bases; bases with no gene match: 8. CDR3 amino acids: CASSYSTGVVGETQYF. The DNA for the CDR3 is TGTGCCAGCAGTTACTCGACAGGGGTGGTCGGGGAGACCCAGTACTTC.

This clonotype has a handful of counts. The V call is TRBV5-4, the J call TRBJ2-4; D gene ambiguous. V gave up 3 bases and J gave up 5 bases, with 9 bases separating them. The CDR3 consists of 13 residues. From germline, CDR1 is SGHNT and CDR2 YYREEE (reference sequence). In nucleotides, the CDR3 is TGTGCCAGCAGCTACGGCCTCGAAAACATTCAGTACTTC. Its protein is CASSYGLENIQYF. Variable domain in full (rest from reference TRBV5-4 and TRBJ2-4): ETGVTQSPTHLIKTRGQQVTLRCSSQSGHNTVSWYQQALGQGPQFIFQYYREEENGRGNFPPRFSGLQFPNYSSELNVNALELDDSALYLCASSYGLENIQYFGAGTRLSVL.

This chain uses TRBV7-9 with TRBJ2-3; the D gene could be TRBD1 or TRBD2 (5 bases each). V lost 3 bases and J lost 2, with 24 bases in between. The CDR3 extends over 19 amino acids. Per germline, CDR1 SEHNR and CDR2 FQNEAQ (reference sequence). The CDR3 DNA reads TGTGCCAGCAGCTTTGGGGACGGGTATGGGCGATACCTCACAGATACGCAGTATTTT. This sequence encodes CASSFGDGYGRYLTDTQYF.